The clone carrying this T cell receptor beta chain has more than one count but fewer than ten. The germline gives CDR1 SQVTM, CDR2 ANQGSEA. The CDR3 sequence is 14 residues long. V was clipped by 0 bases and J by 7 bases, with 14 bases between them. This sample is drawn from a study of CD8+ T cells in alopecia areata. RNA was extracted and reverse transcribed into cDNA as the sequencing template. The protocol was immunoSEQ multiplex PCR, while the TCRdb copy is restricted to in-frame clones and leaves out a portion. The table records under 250,000 clones, around 62% of them present only once. The source is a human donor with alopecia areata. The sample was CD4+ T cells sorted from blood, taken at week 0. The rearrangement links TRBV29-1 to TRBJ2-3, with D possibly TRBD1 on 7 matching bases. CDR3 DNA sequence: TGCAGCGTTGAAGATAGGTCAGGGGGGAATACGCAGTATTTT. Residues: CSVEDRSGGNTQYF.